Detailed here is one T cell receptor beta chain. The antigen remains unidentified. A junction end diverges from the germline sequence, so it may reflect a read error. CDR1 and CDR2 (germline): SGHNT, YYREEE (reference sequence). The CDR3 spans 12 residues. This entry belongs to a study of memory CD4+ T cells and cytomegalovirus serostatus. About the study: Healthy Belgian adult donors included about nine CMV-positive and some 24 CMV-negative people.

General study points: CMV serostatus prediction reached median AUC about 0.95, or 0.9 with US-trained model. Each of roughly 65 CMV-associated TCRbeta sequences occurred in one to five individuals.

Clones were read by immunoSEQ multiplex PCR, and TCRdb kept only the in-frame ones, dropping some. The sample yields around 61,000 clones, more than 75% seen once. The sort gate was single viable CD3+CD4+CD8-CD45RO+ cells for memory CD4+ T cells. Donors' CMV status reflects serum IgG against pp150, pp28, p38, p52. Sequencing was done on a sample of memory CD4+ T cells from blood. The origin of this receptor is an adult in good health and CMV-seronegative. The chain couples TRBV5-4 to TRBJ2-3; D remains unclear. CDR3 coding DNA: TGTGCAAGCAGCTTGGATCGAGATACGCAGTATTTT. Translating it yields CASSLDRDTQYF.